One and the same sample provided the 7 T cell receptor beta chains below, sequenced in a study of siplizumab effects on memory and regulatory T cells. The data were produced by immunoSEQ multiplex PCR, yet TCRdb's version contains in-frame clones alone and is incomplete. The sample records about 100,000 clones, roughly 93% being singletons. The specimen sequenced was non-Treg CD4+ T cells sorted from blood. The receptors were gathered from a human donor in good health.

This clone has just one count. The V gene is TRBV7-9, the J gene TRBJ2-5; 7 nucleotides align to TRBD2. This CDR3 region has 14 residues. From germline, CDR1 is SEHNR and CDR2 FQNEAQ (reference sequence). The ends lost 1 base at V and 4 bases at J; junction bases unmatched: 3. CDR3 amino acids: CASSLGLAPETQYF. The CDR3 DNA is TGTGCCAGCAGCTTAGGACTAGCCCCAGAGACCCAGTACTTC. Full variable domain (outside the CDR3, taken from reference TRBV7-9 and TRBJ2-5): DTGVSQNPRHKITKRGQNVTFRCDPISEHNRLYWYRQTLGQGPEFLTYFQNEAQLEKSRLLSDRFSAERPKGSFSTLEIQRTEQGDSAMYLCASSLGLAPETQYFGPGTRLLVL.

This clone was seen once. The genes are TRBV2 and TRBJ1-5; D uncertain. V was trimmed by 7 bases and J by 4 bases, leaving 14 bases between them. CDR1 and CDR2 from the germline V gene are SNHLY and FYNNEI. The CDR3 has 14 amino acids. CDR3 DNA sequence: TGTGCCAGCAATTTGGACGGAAGTAATCAGCCCCAGCATTTT. It codes for CASNLDGSNQPQHF.

The rearrangement links TRBV10-2 to TRBJ2-7; 8 bases are a match to TRBD2. Germline V gene data show CDR1 as WSHSY and CDR2 as SAAADI. V trimming: 0 bases; J trimming: 5 bases; junction bases outside the gene matches: 6. CDR3 length: 15 amino acids. The DNA for the CDR3 is TGCGCCAGCAGTGAGTCCCTCGGGAGGGCCAACGAGCAGTACTTC. Translation: CASSESLGRANEQYF.

The rearrangement uses TRBV28 and TRBJ2-6; D may be TRBD1 or TRBD2 (5 bases each). V was cut by 2 bases and J by 0 bases, with 14 bases left in between. This CDR3 is built from 18 residues. CDR1 is MDHEN and CDR2 is SYDVKM in the germline V gene. The CDR3 DNA follows: TGTGCCAGCAGTTTAGGACGAGGGGACCGCTCTGGGGCCAACGTCCTGACTTTC. Amino acid sequence: CASSLGRGDRSGANVLTF.

The chain couples TRBV7-3 to TRBJ1-2; D is uncertain. CDR1 and CDR2 (germline): SGHTA, FQGTGA. This CDR3 comprises 13 residues. V lost 4 bases and J 4 bases, leaving 10 bases between the germline ends. CDR3: CASSSDTAYGYTF. CDR3 DNA: TGTGCCAGCAGCTCAGACACCGCCTATGGCTACACCTTC.

This chain connects TRBV6-6 to TRBJ2-1; 14 bases agree with TRBD2. Per germline, CDR1 MNHNY and CDR2 SVGAGI (reference sequence). The CDR3 has 14 amino acids. V shed 8 bases, J shed 8 bases, and the junction held 5 bases outside the gene matches. The CDR3 DNA sequence: TGTGCCAGCGAGGGGACTAGCGGGAGCCATGAGCAGTTCTTC. This encodes CASEGTSGSHEQFF.

The V gene is TRBV11-2, the J gene TRBJ1-1, with unresolved D. The germline V gene encodes CDR1 SGHAT and CDR2 FQNNGV. CDR3 length: 14 residues. V gave up 3 bases and J gave up 5 bases, with 13 bases separating them. CDR3: CASSFGSRHTEAFF. The CDR3 DNA reads as TGTGCCAGCAGCTTTGGGAGCCGACATACTGAAGCTTTCTTT.